This TCR beta chain stems from a study of CD8 T cells in Susac syndrome. Roughly 0.5 to 1 ug RNA was reverse transcribed with random hexamers. Amplification of TCR beta CDR3 used immunoSEQ multiplex PCR across 54 Vbeta and 13 Jbeta. TCRdb fed the immunoSEQ multiplex PCR reads into MiXCR, producing one record per CDR3 protein. The repertoire holds approximately 190,000 distinct CDR3 sequences, with under 97% as singletons. Patients with Susac syndrome met the recently defined diagnostic criteria for definite or probable disease. V lost 6 bases and J 5 bases, leaving 12 bases between the germline ends. Germline CDR1 and CDR2: SQVTM and ANQGSEA. The CDR3 loop spans 12 amino acids.

This chain joins TRBV29-1 and TRBJ2-3, with D perhaps TRBD2 (6 bases). This clonotype was sampled from a human donor with Susac syndrome. The specimen sequenced was CD4+ T cells from PBMCs. CDR3 in amino acids: CSVPRRGDTQYF. For the CDR3, the DNA is TGCAGCGTCCCACGGAGGGGAGATACGCAGTATTTT.